These 14 T cell receptor beta chains were sequenced from one sample in a study of T cells after yellow fever vaccination. TCRdb recomputed calls from the 5' RACE reads with MiXCR, one row per CDR3 protein. The table lists 250,000 to 300,000 distinct CDR3 sequences, 8.7% of them singletons. Sequencing used CD4+ T cells sorted from PBMCs, obtained 5 days after the yellow fever booster vaccination. Receptors were obtained from a man younger than 30 who received the YFV17D yellow fever vaccine.

This rearrangement joins TRBV6-2 or TRBV6-3 to TRBJ2-7; 8 nucleotides line up with TRBD1. This CDR3 is built from 16 residues. Losses at the gene ends were 0 bases for V and 0 bases for J; bases not matched to a gene: 4. The germline V gene encodes CDR1 MNHEY and CDR2 SVGEGT. The DNA for the CDR3 is TGTGCCAGCAGTTACTCGACGGGACAGGTCTCCTACGAGCAGTACGTC. Translation gives CASSYSTGQVSYEQYV.

This clonotype was recorded a few times. The chain recombines TRBV7-9 with TRBJ1-1; no definite D call. There are 13 residues in the CDR3. Trimming took 1 base from V and 6 from J, leaving 9 bases between them. CDR1 is SEHNR, CDR2 FQNEAQ, per germline (reference sequence). CDR3 nucleotide sequence: TGTGCCAGCAGCTTAGAAACCGGGGCTGAAGCTTTCTTT. This translates into CASSLETGAEAFF. The full variable domain, its missing parts supplied by reference TRBV7-9 and TRBJ1-1, is DTGVSQNPRHKITKRGQNVTFRCDPISEHNRLYWYRQTLGQGPEFLTYFQNEAQLEKSRLLSDRFSAERPKGSFSTLEIQRTEQGDSAMYLCASSLETGAEAFFGQGTRLTVV.

The chain couples TRBV20-1 to TRBJ2-6; a possible D gene is TRBD1 (6 bases). CDR1 is DFQATT, CDR2 SNEGSKA, per germline (reference sequence). The V and J ends lost 3 bases and 2 bases respectively, with 8 bases between them. This CDR3 contains 14 residues. This CDR3 reads CSASRTAGANVLTF. CDR3 in DNA: TGCAGTGCTAGCAGGACAGCTGGGGCCAACGTCCTGACTTTC.

J is TRBJ2-1 and V is TRBV5-4; D is possibly TRBD1 (6 bases). Germline loops: CDR1 SGHNT, CDR2 YYREEE (reference sequence). The germline V and J ends were trimmed by 3 bases and 0 bases, with 7 bases remaining between them. This CDR3 comprises 14 residues. CDR3 bases: TGTGCCAGCAGCTCGGACAGCTCCTACAATGAGCAGTTCTTC. Translating it yields CASSSDSSYNEQFF.

This clonotype was counted a few times. V is TRBV11-2 and J is TRBJ2-5; possibly TRBD1 or TRBD2 for D (5 bases each). Germline assignment: CDR1 SGHAT and CDR2 FQNNGV. Trimming removed 5 bases from V and 4 bases from J, with 14 bases in between. The CDR3 is made up of 14 amino acids. The CDR3 nucleotides are TGTGCCAGCAGCCCCGGGGCCCGAGGAGAGACCCAGTACTTC. The encoded protein is CASSPGARGETQYF.

The chain carries TRBV6-5 and TRBJ2-3, with TRBD2 as a possible D gene (5 bases). Trimming pared 2 bases from V and 7 bases from J, leaving 7 bases between. The germline gives CDR1 MNHEY, CDR2 SVGAGI. The length of the CDR3 is 12 residues. CDR3 loop: CASSYGGYTQYF. The CDR3 bases are TGTGCCAGCAGTTACGGCGGGTATACGCAGTATTTT.

This clonotype showed up many times. V is TRBV18 and J is TRBJ2-5, with D tentatively TRBD1 (6 bases). Germline values: CDR1 KGHSH, CDR2 LQKENI. CDR3 size: 14 residues. Trimming cost V 1 base and J 3 bases, with 9 bases left between them. The CDR3 DNA is TGTGCCAGCTCACCACTGACAGGAGAAGAGACCCAGTACTTC. It translates to CASSPLTGEETQYF.

The chain carries TRBV23-1 and TRBJ2-7; TRBD1 agrees at 8 bases. TRBV23-1 is an ORF, with its function uncertain. Trimming removed 4 bases from V and 7 bases from J; junction bases left unmatched: 18. This CDR3 has 17 amino acids. Here the CDR3 reads CASSRENPDRDFTEQYV. The DNA of the CDR3 is TGCGCCAGCAGTCGGGAGAACCCGGACAGGGACTTTACGGAGCAGTACGTC.

This clonotype showed up just a few times. This chain joins TRBV4-1 and TRBJ1-3, with 8 bases lining up with TRBD1. Germline lookup yields CDR1 MGHRA and CDR2 YSYEKL. This CDR3 is 16 amino acids long. With V trimmed by 0 bases and J by 4 bases, 5 bases remained unmatched. The CDR3 DNA reads as TGCGCCAGCAGCCAAGAGCTCAGGGGGCTCGGAAACACCATATATTTT. Translated: CASSQELRGLGNTIYF.

This clonotype was seen only a few times. The chain is built from TRBV7-2 and TRBJ2-7; the match to TRBD2 covers 9 bases. V lost 6 bases and J lost 3; bases outside the gene matches: 6. This CDR3 spans 14 amino acids. The germline gives CDR1 SGHTA, CDR2 FQGNSA. The CDR3 spells CASRTNSGGYEQYF. Written as DNA, the CDR3 is TGTGCCAGCAGGACCAATAGCGGGGGCTACGAGCAGTACTTC.

The chain links TRBV9 to TRBJ2-3, with TRBD1 identical over 7 bases. V lost 4 bases, J lost 2 bases, and 7 bases stayed unmatched. The CDR3 runs 15 residues. CDR1 is SGDLS, CDR2 YYNGEE, per germline. This chain's CDR3 is CASSFGTALTDTQYF. The CDR3 bases are TGTGCCAGCAGCTTTGGGACAGCCCTCACAGATACGCAGTATTTT. The full variable domain, with the rest looked up from reference TRBV9 and TRBJ2-3, is DSGVTQTPKHLITATGQRVTLRCSPRSGDLSVYWYQQSLDQGLQFLIQYYNGEERAKGNILERFSAQQFPDLHSELNLSSLELGDSALYFCASSFGTALTDTQYFGPGTRLTVL.

This clonotype was found a few times. The chain couples TRBV6-6 to TRBJ1-5; 9 bases are shared with TRBD1. V shed 2 bases, J shed 2 bases, and the junction held 13 bases outside the gene matches. CDR1 is MNHNY, CDR2 SVGAGI, per germline (reference sequence). CDR3 length equals 19 residues. CDR3 nucleotides: TGTGCCAGCAGTTACGGGACAGGGCGATTAGTACGTGGCAATCAGCCCCAGCATTTT. It translates to CASSYGTGRLVRGNQPQHF.

The rearrangement uses TRBV5-4 and TRBJ2-1, with 9 nucleotides matching TRBD1. CDR1 and CDR2 (germline): SGHNT, YYREEE (reference sequence). V lost 3 bases, J lost 8 bases, and 6 bases stayed unmatched. The CDR3 covers 14 residues. CDR3 protein: CASSSPGQGYEQFF. CDR3 coding DNA: TGTGCCAGCAGCTCCCCGGGACAGGGCTATGAGCAGTTCTTC.

The chain is built from TRBV5-4 and TRBJ1-1; possibly TRBD1 for D (6 bases). Germline V gene sequence: CDR1 SGHNT, CDR2 YYREEE (reference sequence). The V end lost 3 bases, the J end lost 5 bases, and 14 bases lay between the germline ends. The CDR3 spans 14 residues. CDR3 region: CASSSDSGGTEAFF. The DNA of the CDR3 is TGTGCCAGCAGCTCGGACAGTGGGGGGACTGAAGCTTTCTTT.